Listed below are T cell receptor beta chains from one sample, sequenced in a study of shared clonotypes between healthy human individuals. Repertoires were generated with immunoSEQ multiplex PCR, while TCRdb's copy carries only in-frame clones and drops some. The sample includes some 2,500,000 clones, around 92% of them seen just once. The sample comprised naive CD4+ T cells from PBMCs. The receptors stem from a man younger than 30 in good health. Some clones in this sample may be carry-over from other donors' samples. Both conserved end residues are part of each CDR3. A D gene is named only where the DNA matches it firmly. Clone size, where shown, is once, few, many, or a class for clones that have expanded.

j_call,v_call,clone_size,d_call,cdr3_nt,cdr3_aa
TRBJ1-5,TRBV7-9,NA,NA,TGTGCCAGCAGCTTAGACCCCAATCAGCCCCAGCATTTT,CASSLDPNQPQHF
TRBJ2-7,TRBV6-4,NA,TRBD1,TGTGCCAGCAGTGTTGGACAGGGGGCTTCCTACGAGCAGTACTTC,CASSVGQGASYEQYF
TRBJ1-5,TRBV6-1,NA,NA,TGTGCCAGCAGTGCCCCGGGTTATCAGCCCCAGCATTTT,CASSAPGYQPQHF
TRBJ2-3,TRBV27,NA,TRBD2,TGTGCCAGCGCACTGGAGCGGGAGGGCCGGGGTACGCAGTATTTT,CASALEREGRGTQYF
TRBJ1-4,TRBV5-1,NA,NA,TGCGCCAGCAGCTTTGGTCCAAATGAAAAACTGTTTTTT,CASSFGPNEKLFF
TRBJ2-2,TRBV7-9,NA,NA,TGTGCCAGCCCCAATCTGGCGAACGCGAACACCGGGGAGCTGTTTTTT,CASPNLANANTGELFF
TRBJ1-2,TRBV19,NA,TRBD1,TGTGCCAGTAGTAGCCGGGACAGGGTCGATGGCTACACCTTC,CASSSRDRVDGYTF
TRBJ2-3,TRBV18,NA,NA,TGTGCCAGCTCCCTAAAGACACTATACCTCACAGATACGCAGTATTTT,CASSLKTLYLTDTQYF
TRBJ1-2,TRBV10-3,NA,NA,TGTGCCATCAGTGACAGCAGGGGAAGATATGGCTACACCTTC,CAISDSRGRYGYTF
TRBJ2-7,TRBV5-1,NA,NA,TGCGCCAGCAGCTTCGGTGGGGCCGAGCAGTACTTC,CASSFGGAEQYF
TRBJ1-1,TRBV5-1,NA,TRBD1,TGCGCCAGCAGCTGGATGACAGGGGTGAACACTGAAGCTTTCTTT,CASSWMTGVNTEAFF
TRBJ2-7,TRBV19,NA,NA,TGTGCCAGTAGTATAGGGGGGACCAACGCCCACGAGCAGTACTTC,CASSIGGTNAHEQYF
TRBJ2-2,TRBV6-6,once,NA,TGTGCCAGCAGTTACTCCAGGGTATACGGGGAGCTGTTTTTT,CASSYSRVYGELFF
TRBJ2-1,TRBV10-3,NA,TRBD2,TGTGCCATCAGGCGGGTAACGGGAGGACTTGACAATGAGCAGTTCTTC,CAIRRVTGGLDNEQFF
TRBJ2-3,TRBV7-3,NA,TRBD1,TGTGCCAGCAGCCTGACAGGGGGCTCGGATACGCAGTATTTT,CASSLTGGSDTQYF
TRBJ2-2,TRBV7-3,NA,TRBD2,TGTGCCAGCAGCCCCAATCGACTAGCGGGAGGGGACGGGGAGCTGTTTTTT,CASSPNRLAGGDGELFF
TRBJ2-2,TRBV30,NA,TRBD2,TGTGCCTGGAGTGTACTTGGGGATCGGGGAGGGTCGAACACCGGGGAGCTGTTTTTT,CAWSVLGDRGGSNTGELFF
TRBJ2-7,TRBV2,NA,NA,TGTGCCAGCAGTGTAGGGACCCTCTCCTACGAGCAGTACTTC,CASSVGTLSYEQYF
TRBJ2-7,TRBV4-2,NA,NA,TGTGCCAGCAGCTCCCGGACCCGAGGGATCTACGAGCAGTACTTC,CASSSRTRGIYEQYF
TRBJ1-2,TRBV16,NA,NA,TGTGCCAGCAGCCAACTCAGGGGTGGCTACACCTTC,CASSQLRGGYTF
TRBJ2-1,TRBV27,NA,NA,TGTGCCAGCAGCCGCAGGGGGGGTGAGCAGTTCTTC,CASSRRGGEQFF
TRBJ1-4,TRBV11-2,NA,TRBD1,TGTGCCAGCAGACTCGGACAGGGAGGTGAAAAACTGTTTTTT,CASRLGQGGEKLFF
TRBJ1-1,TRBV10-1,few,NA,TGCGCCAGCAGTGAGCAGGTGAACACTGAAGCTTTCTTT,CASSEQVNTEAFF
TRBJ2-7,TRBV27,NA,NA,TGTGCCAGCGGGACTAACAGGGGGAACGTGCAGTACTTC,CASGTNRGNVQYF
TRBJ2-7,TRBV6-5,NA,TRBD1,TGTGCCAGCAGTTACGCAACAGGGGGCGGGTACGAGCAGTACTTC,CASSYATGGGYEQYF
TRBJ1-4,TRBV5-1,NA,TRBD1,TGCGCCAGCAGCACAGGGGCAACTAATGAAAAACTGTTTTTT,CASSTGATNEKLFF
TRBJ1-2,TRBV6-5,NA,NA,TGTGCCAGCAGCTTATACGGGACGAATGGCTACACCTTC,CASSLYGTNGYTF
TRBJ2-3,TRBV28,NA,NA,TGTGCCAGCAGCCCTAGAGATACGCAGTATTTT,CASSPRDTQYF
TRBJ2-1,TRBV7-9,NA,TRBD2,TGTGCCAGCAGCCAAAACCGGGGGGGGCCTCTCTACAATGAGCAGTTCTTC,CASSQNRGGPLYNEQFF
TRBJ2-1,TRBV6-1,NA,TRBD2,TGTGCCAGCAGTGCAATAGCGGGAGGTTCTTCGAATGAGCAGTTCTTC,CASSAIAGGSSNEQFF
TRBJ1-1,TRBV7-3,NA,NA,TGTGCCAGCAGCCTACCACTGGGGATTACTGAAGCTTTCTTT,CASSLPLGITEAFF